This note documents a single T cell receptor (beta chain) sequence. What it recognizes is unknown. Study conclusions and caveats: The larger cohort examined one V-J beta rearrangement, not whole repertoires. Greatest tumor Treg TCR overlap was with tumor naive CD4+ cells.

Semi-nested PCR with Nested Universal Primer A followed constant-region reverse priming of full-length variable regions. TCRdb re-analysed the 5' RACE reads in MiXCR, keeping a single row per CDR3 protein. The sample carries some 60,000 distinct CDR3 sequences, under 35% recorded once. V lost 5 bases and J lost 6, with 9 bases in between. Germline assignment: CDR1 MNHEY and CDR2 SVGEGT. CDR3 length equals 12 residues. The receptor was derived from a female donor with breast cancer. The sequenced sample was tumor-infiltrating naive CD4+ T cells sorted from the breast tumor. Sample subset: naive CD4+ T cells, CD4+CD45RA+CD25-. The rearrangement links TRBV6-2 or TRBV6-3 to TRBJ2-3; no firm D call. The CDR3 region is CASSNPGDTQYF. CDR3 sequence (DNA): TGTGCCAGCAGTAACCCCGGGGATACGCAGTATTTT.